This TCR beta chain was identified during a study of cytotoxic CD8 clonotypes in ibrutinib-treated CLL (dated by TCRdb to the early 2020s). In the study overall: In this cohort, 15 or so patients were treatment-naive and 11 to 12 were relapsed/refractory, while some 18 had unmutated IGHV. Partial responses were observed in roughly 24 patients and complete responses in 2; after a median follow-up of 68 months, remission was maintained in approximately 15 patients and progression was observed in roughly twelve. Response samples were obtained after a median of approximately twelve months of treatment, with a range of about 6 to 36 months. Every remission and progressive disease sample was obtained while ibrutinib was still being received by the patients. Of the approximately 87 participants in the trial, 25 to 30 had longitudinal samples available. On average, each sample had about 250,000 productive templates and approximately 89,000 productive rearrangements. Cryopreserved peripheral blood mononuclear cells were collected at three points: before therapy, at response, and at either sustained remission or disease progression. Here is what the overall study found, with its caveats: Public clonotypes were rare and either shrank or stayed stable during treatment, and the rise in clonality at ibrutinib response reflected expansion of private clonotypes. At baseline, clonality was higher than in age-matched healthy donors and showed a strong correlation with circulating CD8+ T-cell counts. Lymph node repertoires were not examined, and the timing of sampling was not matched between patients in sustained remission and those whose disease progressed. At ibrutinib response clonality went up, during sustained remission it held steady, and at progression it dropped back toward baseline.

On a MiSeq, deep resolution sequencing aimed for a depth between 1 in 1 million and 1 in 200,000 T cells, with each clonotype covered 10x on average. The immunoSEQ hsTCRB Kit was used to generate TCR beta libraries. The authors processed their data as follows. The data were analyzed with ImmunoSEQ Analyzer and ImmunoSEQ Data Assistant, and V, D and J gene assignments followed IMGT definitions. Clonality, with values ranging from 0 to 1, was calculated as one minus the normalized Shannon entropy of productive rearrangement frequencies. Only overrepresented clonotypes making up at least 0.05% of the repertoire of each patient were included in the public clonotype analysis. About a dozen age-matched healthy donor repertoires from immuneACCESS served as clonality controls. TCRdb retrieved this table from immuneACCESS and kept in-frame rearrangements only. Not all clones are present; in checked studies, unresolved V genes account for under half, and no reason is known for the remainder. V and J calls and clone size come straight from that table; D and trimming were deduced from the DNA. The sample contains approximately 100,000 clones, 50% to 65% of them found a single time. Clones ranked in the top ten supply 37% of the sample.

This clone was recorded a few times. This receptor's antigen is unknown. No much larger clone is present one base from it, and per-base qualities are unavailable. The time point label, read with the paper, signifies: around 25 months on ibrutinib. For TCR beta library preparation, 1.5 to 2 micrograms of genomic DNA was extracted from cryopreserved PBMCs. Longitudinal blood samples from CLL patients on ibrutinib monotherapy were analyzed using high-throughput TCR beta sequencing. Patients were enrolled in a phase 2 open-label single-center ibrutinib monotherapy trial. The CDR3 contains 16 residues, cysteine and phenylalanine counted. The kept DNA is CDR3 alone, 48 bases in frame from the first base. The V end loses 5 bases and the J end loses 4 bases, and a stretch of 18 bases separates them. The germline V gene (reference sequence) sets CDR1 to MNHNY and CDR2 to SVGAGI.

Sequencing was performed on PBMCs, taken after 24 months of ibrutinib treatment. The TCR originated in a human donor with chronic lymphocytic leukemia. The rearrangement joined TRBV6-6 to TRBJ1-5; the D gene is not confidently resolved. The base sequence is TGTGCCAGCAGTAGCCTTTTGGGGTTTACTAATCAGCCCCAGCATTTT. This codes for CASSSLLGFTNQPQHF.